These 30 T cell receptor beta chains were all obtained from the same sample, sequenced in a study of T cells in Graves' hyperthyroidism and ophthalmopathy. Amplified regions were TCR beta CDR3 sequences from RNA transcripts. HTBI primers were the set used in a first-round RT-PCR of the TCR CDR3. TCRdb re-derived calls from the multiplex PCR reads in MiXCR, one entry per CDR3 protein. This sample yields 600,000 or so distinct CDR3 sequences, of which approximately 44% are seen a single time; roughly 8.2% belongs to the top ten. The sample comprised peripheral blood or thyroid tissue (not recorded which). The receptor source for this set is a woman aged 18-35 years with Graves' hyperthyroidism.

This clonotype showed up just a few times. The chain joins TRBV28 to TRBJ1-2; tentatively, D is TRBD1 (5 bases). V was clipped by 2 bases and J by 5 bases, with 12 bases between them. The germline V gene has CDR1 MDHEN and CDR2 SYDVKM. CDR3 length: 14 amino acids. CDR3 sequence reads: CASSLGAGRYGYTF. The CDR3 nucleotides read TGTGCCAGCAGTTTAGGGGCAGGACGATATGGCTACACCTTC.

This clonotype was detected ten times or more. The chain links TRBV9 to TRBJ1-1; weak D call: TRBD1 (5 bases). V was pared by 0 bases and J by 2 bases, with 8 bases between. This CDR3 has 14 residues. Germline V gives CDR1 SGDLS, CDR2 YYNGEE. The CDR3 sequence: CASSVAGANTEAFF. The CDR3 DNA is TGTGCCAGCAGCGTAGCTGGGGCCAACACTGAAGCTTTCTTT.

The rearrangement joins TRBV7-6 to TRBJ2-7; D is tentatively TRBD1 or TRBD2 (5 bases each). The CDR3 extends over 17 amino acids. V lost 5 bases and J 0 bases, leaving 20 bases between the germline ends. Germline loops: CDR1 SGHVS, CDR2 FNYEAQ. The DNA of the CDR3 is TGTGCCAGCAGCCCCGCCAGGGACCGCCGAAGCTCCTACGAGCAGTACTTC. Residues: CASSPARDRRSSYEQYF.

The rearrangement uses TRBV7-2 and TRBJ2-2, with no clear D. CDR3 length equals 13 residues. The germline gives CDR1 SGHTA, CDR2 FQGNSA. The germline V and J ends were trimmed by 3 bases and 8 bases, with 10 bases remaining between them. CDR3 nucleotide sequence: TGTGCCAGCAGCTTTGGTCTCGATGGGGAGCTGTTTTTT. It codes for CASSFGLDGELFF.

CDR3 sequence (DNA): TGTGCCAGCAGCTTAGCGCGGGTTTCGGGGGCGCGAGGCTACACCTTC. Protein product: CASSLARVSGARGYTF. The chain employs TRBV7-8 and TRBJ1-2; a weak D match, TRBD1 (6 bases). Germline values: CDR1 SGHVS, CDR2 FQNEAQ. Trimming took 0 bases from V and 8 from J, leaving 19 bases between them. The CDR3 covers 16 residues.

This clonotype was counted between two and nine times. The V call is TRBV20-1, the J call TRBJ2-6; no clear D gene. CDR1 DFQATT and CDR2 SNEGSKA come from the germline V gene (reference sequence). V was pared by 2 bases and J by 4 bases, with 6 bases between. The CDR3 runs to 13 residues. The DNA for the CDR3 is TGCAGTGCTAGAATAGCCGGGGCCAACGTCCTGACTTTC. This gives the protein CSARIAGANVLTF.

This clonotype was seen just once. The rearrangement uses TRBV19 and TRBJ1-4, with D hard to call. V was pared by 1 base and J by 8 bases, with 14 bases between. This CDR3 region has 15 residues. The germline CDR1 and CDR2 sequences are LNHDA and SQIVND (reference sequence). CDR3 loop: CASSIVSSKGEKLFF. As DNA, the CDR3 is TGTGCCAGTAGTATAGTGTCTTCCAAGGGCGAAAAACTGTTTTTT.

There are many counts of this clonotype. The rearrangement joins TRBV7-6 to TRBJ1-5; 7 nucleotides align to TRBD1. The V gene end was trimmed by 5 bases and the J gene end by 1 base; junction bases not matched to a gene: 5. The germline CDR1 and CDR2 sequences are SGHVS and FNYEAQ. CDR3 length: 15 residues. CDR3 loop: CASSEQGQSNQPQHF. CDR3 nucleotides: TGTGCCAGCAGCGAACAGGGACAGAGCAATCAGCCCCAGCATTTT.

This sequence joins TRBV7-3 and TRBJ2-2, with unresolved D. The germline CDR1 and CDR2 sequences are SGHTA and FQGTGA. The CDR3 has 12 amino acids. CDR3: CARMLGTGELFF. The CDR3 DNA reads TGTGCTAGAATGTTAGGCACCGGGGAGCTGTTTTTT.

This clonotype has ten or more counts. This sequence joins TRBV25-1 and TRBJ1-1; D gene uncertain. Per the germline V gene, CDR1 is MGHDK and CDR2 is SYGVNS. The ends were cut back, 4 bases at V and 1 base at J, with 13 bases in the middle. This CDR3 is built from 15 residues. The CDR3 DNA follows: TGTGCCAGCAGTGCCCATCGGTCGTGGAACACTGAAGCTTTCTTT. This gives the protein CASSAHRSWNTEAFF. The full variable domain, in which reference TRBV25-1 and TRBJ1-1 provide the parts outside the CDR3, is EADIYQTPRYLVIGTGKKITLECSQTMGHDKMYWYQQDPGMELHLIHYSYGVNSTEKGDLSSESTVSRIRTEHFPLTLESARPSHTSQYLCASSAHRSWNTEAFFGQGTRLTVV.

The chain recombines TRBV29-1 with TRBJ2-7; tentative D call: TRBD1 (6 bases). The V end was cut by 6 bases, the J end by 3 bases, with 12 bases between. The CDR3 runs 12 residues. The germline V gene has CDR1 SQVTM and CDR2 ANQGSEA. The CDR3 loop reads CSVGQGNYEQYF. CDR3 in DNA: TGCAGCGTAGGGCAGGGGAACTACGAGCAGTACTTC.

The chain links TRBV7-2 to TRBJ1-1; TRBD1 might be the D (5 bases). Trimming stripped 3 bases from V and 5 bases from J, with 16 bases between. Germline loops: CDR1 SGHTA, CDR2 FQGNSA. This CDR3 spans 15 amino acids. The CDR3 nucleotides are TGTGCCAGCAGCTTCCAAGGGACTGGGGAGACTGAAGCTTTCTTT. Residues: CASSFQGTGETEAFF.

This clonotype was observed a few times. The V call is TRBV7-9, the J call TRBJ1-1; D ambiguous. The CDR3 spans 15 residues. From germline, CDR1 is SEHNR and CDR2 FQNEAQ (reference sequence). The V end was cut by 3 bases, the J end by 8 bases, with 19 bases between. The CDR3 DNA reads TGTGCCAGCAGCTTTCCCACCACGGGCAGGTACGAAGCTTTCTTT. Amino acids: CASSFPTTGRYEAFF.

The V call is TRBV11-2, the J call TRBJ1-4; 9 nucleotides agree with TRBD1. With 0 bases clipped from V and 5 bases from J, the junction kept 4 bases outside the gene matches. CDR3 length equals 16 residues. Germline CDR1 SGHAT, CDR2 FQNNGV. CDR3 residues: CASSLEGTGWNEKLFF. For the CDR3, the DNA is TGTGCCAGCAGCTTAGAAGGGACAGGGTGGAATGAAAAACTGTTTTTT.

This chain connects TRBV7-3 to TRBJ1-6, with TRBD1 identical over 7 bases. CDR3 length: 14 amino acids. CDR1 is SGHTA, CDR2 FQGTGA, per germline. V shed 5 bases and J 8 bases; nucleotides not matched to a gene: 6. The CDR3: CASSLTGQHSPLHF. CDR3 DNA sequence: TGTGCCAGCAGCCTGACAGGGCAACATTCACCCCTCCACTTT.

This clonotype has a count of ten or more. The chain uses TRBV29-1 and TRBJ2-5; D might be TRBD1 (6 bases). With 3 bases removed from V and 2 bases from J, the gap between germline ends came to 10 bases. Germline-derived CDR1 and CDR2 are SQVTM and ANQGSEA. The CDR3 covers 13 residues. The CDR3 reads CSVEGTNQETQYF. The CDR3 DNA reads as TGCAGCGTTGAGGGGACAAATCAAGAGACCCAGTACTTC.

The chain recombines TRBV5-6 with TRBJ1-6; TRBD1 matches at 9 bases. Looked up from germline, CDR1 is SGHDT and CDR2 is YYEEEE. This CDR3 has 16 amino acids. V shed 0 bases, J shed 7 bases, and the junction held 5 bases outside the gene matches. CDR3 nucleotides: TGTGCCAGCAGCTTGGTGTTGGGACAGGGAAATTCACCCCTCCACTTT. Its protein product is CASSLVLGQGNSPLHF.

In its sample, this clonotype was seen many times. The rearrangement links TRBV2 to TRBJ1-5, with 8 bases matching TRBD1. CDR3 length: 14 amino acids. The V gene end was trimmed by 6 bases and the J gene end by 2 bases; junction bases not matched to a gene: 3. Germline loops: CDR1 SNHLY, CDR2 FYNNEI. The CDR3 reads CASRTGQGNQPQHF. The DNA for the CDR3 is TGTGCCAGCAGAACGGGACAGGGCAATCAGCCCCAGCATTTT.

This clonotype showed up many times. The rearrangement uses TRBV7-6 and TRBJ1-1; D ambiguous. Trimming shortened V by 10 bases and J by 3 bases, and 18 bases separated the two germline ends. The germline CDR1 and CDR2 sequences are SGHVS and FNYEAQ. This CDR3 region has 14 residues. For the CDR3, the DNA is TGTGCCACCGCCCCGTTAGAGGAGGACACTGAAGCTTTCTTT. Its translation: CATAPLEEDTEAFF.

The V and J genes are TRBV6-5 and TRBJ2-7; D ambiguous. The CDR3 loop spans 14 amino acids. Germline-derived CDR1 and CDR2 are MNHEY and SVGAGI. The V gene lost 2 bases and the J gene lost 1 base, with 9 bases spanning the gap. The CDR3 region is CASSYGFGSYEQYF. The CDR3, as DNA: TGTGCCAGCAGTTACGGCTTTGGGTCCTACGAGCAGTACTTC.

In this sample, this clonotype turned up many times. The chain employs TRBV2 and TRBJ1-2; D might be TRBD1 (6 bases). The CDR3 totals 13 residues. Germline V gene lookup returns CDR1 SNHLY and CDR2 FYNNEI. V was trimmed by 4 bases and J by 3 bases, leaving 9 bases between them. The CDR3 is CASSGQDDYGYTF. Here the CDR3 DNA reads TGTGCCAGCAGTGGACAGGATGACTATGGCTACACCTTC.

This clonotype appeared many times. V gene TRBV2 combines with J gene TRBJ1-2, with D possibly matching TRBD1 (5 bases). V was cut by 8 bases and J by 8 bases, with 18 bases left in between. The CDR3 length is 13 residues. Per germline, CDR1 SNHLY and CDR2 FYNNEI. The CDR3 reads CASGGEGLRGYTF. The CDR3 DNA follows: TGTGCCAGCGGGGGGGAGGGCTTGAGGGGCTACACCTTC.

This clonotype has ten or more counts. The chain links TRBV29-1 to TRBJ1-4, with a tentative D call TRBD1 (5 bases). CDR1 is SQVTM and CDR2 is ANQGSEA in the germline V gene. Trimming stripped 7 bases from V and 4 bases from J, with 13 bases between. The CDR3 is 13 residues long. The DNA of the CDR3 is TGCAGCGCCGCCGGGACGATTAATGAAAAACTGTTTTTT. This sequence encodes CSAAGTINEKLFF.

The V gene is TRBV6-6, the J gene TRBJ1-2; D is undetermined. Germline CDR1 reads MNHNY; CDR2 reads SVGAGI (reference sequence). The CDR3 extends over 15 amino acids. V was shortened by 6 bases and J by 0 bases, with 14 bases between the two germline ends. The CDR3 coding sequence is TGTGCCAGCAGCCGAGGGTATGGGGCTAACTATGGCTACACCTTC. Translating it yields CASSRGYGANYGYTF.

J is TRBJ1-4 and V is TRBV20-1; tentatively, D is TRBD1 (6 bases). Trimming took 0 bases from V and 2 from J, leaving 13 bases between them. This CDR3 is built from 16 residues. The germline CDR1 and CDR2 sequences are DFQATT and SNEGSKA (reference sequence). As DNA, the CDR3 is TGCAGTGCTAGAGATATAACAGGGCATACTAATGAAAAACTGTTTTTT. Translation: CSARDITGHTNEKLFF.

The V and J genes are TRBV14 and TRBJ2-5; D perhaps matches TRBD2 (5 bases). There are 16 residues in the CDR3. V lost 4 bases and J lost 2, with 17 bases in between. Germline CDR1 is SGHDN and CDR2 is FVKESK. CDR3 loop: CASSPFLGAPQETQYF. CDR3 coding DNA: TGTGCCAGCAGCCCTTTTCTGGGAGCGCCACAAGAGACCCAGTACTTC.

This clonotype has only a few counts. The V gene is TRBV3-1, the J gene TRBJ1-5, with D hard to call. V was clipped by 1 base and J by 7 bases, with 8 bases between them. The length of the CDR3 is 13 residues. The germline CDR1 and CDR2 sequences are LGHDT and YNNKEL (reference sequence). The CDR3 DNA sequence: TGTGCCAGCAGCCAAGGAGACGGACAGCCCCAGCATTTT. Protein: CASSQGDGQPQHF.

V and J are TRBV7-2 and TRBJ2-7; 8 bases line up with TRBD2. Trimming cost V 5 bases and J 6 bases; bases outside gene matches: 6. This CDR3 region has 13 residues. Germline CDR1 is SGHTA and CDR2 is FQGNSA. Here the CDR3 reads CASSPSGSTEQYF. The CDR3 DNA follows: TGTGCCAGCAGCCCGAGCGGGAGTACCGAGCAGTACTTC. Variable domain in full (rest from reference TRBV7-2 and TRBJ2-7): GAGVSQSPSNKVTEKGKDVELRCDPISGHTALYWYRQSLGQGLEFLIYFQGNSAPDKSGLPSDRFSAERTGGSVSTLTIQRTQQEDSAVYLCASSPSGSTEQYFGPGTRLTVT.

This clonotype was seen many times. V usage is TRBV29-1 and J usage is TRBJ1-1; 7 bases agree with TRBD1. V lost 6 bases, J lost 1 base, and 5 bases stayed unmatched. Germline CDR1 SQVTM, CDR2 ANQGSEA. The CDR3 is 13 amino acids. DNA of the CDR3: TGCAGCGTAGCCTACAGGGGGAACACTGAAGCTTTCTTT. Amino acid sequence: CSVAYRGNTEAFF.

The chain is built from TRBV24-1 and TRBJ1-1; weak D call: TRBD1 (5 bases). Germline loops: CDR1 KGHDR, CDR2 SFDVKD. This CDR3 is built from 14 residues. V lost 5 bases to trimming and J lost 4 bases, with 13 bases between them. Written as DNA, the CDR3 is TGTGCCACCAGTGTGGGACCGGGGCTCACTGAAGCTTTCTTT. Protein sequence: CATSVGPGLTEAFF.